These T cell receptor beta chains were read from a single sample in a study of blood T cell repertoires in COVID-19. Only in-frame clones appear in the TCRdb table, and some are missing; sequencing was by immunoSEQ multiplex PCR. The table has roughly 120,000 clones, 88% seen once. Sequencing was done on a sample of peripheral blood. The source of these receptors is a woman aged 70-85 years who had recovered from COVID-19. The CDR3 runs from the conserved cysteine through the conserved F or W. D genes are given only for firm matches. Some rows mark clone size as missing; the rest say once, few, many or name a class of expanded clone.

. | 12 | TRBJ2-7 | . | TRBV30 | CAWSGQSYEQYF | TGTGCCTGGAGTGGACAGTCCTACGAGCAGTACTTC
many | 11 | TRBJ1-5 | . | TRBV20-1 | CSALGQPAQHF | TGCAGTGCACTTGGACAGCCAGCCCAGCATTTT
. | 13 | TRBJ2-7 | TRBD1 | TRBV11-2 | CASSVDRGGEQYF | TGTGCCAGCAGCGTGGACAGGGGAGGCGAGCAGTACTTC
. | 14 | TRBJ1-5 | . | TRBV19 | CATKGDFSNQPQHF | TGTGCCACAAAAGGGGATTTTAGCAATCAGCCCCAGCATTTT
. | 15 | TRBJ2-1 | TRBD1 | TRBV5-4 | CASSPGTAPYNEQFF | TGTGCCAGCAGCCCCGGGACAGCCCCTTACAATGAGCAGTTCTTC
. | 14 | TRBJ1-2 | . | TRBV27 | CASSNGGMPYGYTF | TGTGCCAGCAGCAACGGGGGAATGCCCTATGGCTACACCTTC
. | 16 | TRBJ1-5 | . | TRBV7-9 | CASSEGGGAGSGPQHF | TGTGCCAGCAGCGAGGGAGGTGGTGCAGGCTCGGGGCCCCAGCATTTT
. | 14 | TRBJ2-3 | . | TRBV19 | CASSHSRRTDTQYF | TGTGCCAGTAGTCATAGCAGACGCACAGATACGCAGTATTTT
. | 17 | TRBJ2-5 | TRBD1 | TRBV24-1 | CATSDHGTGTGKMSQYF | TGTGCCACCAGTGACCACGGGACAGGGACTGGGAAGATGTCCCAGTACTTC
. | 13 | TRBJ2-7 | TRBD1 | TRBV15 | CATAFGQGREQYF | TGTGCCACCGCCTTTGGACAGGGTAGAGAGCAGTACTTC
. | 12 | TRBJ2-5 | . | TRBV20-1 | CSASFSPETQYF | TGCAGTGCTAGTTTCTCTCCGGAGACCCAGTACTTC
once | 11 | TRBJ2-1 | . | TRBV12-3/TRBV12-4 | CASSLGGEQFF | TGTGCCAGCAGTTTAGGGGGCGAGCAGTTCTTC
. | 14 | TRBJ2-7 | TRBD2 | TRBV7-8 | CASRQTVVGGEQYF | TGTGCCAGCAGGCAGACGGTAGTCGGGGGGGAGCAGTACTTC
. | 14 | TRBJ1-1 | . | TRBV4-2 | CASSQVYYGTEAFF | TGTGCCAGCAGCCAAGTCTATTACGGCACTGAAGCTTTCTTT
. | 16 | TRBJ2-1 | TRBD2 | TRBV9 | CASSVARPSGYNEQFF | TGTGCCAGCAGCGTAGCTCGGCCTAGCGGTTACAATGAGCAGTTCTTC
. | 15 | TRBJ2-2 | TRBD2 | TRBV19 | CASNKGGRYTGELFF | TGTGCCAGTAACAAGGGCGGGAGATACACCGGGGAGCTGTTTTTT
. | 12 | TRBJ2-7 | . | TRBV5-1 | CASSFRGLEQYF | TGCGCCAGCAGCTTCAGGGGTCTGGAGCAGTACTTC
. | 13 | TRBJ2-7 | TRBD1 | TRBV6-6 | CASRRDSSYEQYF | TGTGCCAGCAGACGGGACAGCTCCTACGAGCAGTACTTC
. | 17 | TRBJ2-3 | TRBD2 | TRBV28 | CASSLYRAGGAKDTQYF | TGTGCCAGCAGTTTATATCGAGCGGGAGGGGCTAAAGATACGCAGTATTTT
. | 15 | TRBJ1-2 | . | TRBV11-2 | CASSLDLVTDYGYTF | TGTGCCAGCAGCTTAGATCTGGTGACAGACTATGGCTACACCTTC
few | 15 | TRBJ2-3 | TRBD2 | TRBV4-2 | CASSQGGGNTDTQYF | TGTGCCAGCAGCCAAGGCGGGGGGAACACAGATACGCAGTATTTT
. | 14 | TRBJ2-1 | TRBD2 | TRBV28 | CASRGVVNYNEQFF | TGTGCCAGCCGGGGGGTGGTGAACTACAATGAGCAGTTCTTC
few | 12 | TRBJ2-7 | . | TRBV18 | CASSPSVYEQYF | TGTGCCAGCTCACCTTCAGTGTACGAGCAGTACTTC